The rows below give T cell receptor beta chains drawn from one sample of a study of T-cell memory formation after mild COVID-19. In TCRdb, the 5' RACE reads were re-called with MiXCR into one record per CDR3 protein. The table shows around 180,000 distinct CDR3 sequences, with 16% occurring only once. Material: PBMCs or a T cell subset sorted from them (not recorded which). The source is an adult woman who had mild COVID-19 (a few samples of this study predate the infection). Cell type and time point are not known. Both conserved end residues are part of each CDR3. The D gene is left open where the match is weak.

j_gene	len	v_gene	d_gene	CDR3aa
TRBJ1-1	16	TRBV7-3	.	CASSPRGGGPAPEAFF
TRBJ1-2	15	TRBV2	TRBD1	CASSERQGPSKGYTF
TRBJ1-1	14	TRBV7-2	TRBD1	CASSLRQGDTEAFF
TRBJ2-3	15	TRBV10-3	TRBD2	CAINPTSGVTDTQYF
TRBJ2-1	15	TRBV3-1	.	CASSQGSDSYNEQFF
TRBJ1-2	13	TRBV20-1	.	CSASSPGSDGYTF
TRBJ2-7	14	TRBV20-1	TRBD2	CSAAEAGGPYEQYF
TRBJ2-7	15	TRBV18	.	CASSPRDSGVYEQYF
TRBJ1-1	14	TRBV5-1	.	CASSLRESNTEAFF
TRBJ2-3	14	TRBV20-1	.	CSASRHLGADTQYF